Listed below are T cell receptor beta chains from one sample, sequenced in a study of T cell changes during pregnancy in multiple sclerosis. Sequencing was performed with immunoSEQ multiplex PCR; in TCRdb, only in-frame clones are kept and a portion is missing. The data show fewer than 100,000 clones, 85% to 95% seen once. The specimen was peripheral blood, collected after pregnancy. The receptors come from a female donor in good health, enrolled as a control in a pregnancy study. Both conserved end residues are part of each CDR3. A D gene is named only where the DNA matches it firmly. Expanded clones are given a class, and other clones once, few, many or no size at all.

>TRBJ1-2|TRBD1|TRBV7-2|few
CASSRGQDGYTF
TGTGCCAGCAGCCGTGGACAGGATGGCTACACCTTC
>TRBJ1-1|.|TRBV2|.
CASSRRGGDMNTEAFF
TGTGCCAGCAGTCGCAGGGGCGGCGATATGAACACTGAAGCTTTCTTT
>TRBJ1-2|.|TRBV7-9|.
CAFSGDNYGYTF
TGTGCCTTCTCAGGGGACAACTATGGCTACACCTTC
>TRBJ2-1|.|TRBV19|.
CASSTPGERVYDNEQFF
TGTGCCAGTAGTACCCCCGGGGAGCGGGTCTACGACAATGAGCAGTTCTTC
>TRBJ1-5|.|TRBV30|once
CAWSVRGGSWAVNQPQHF
TGTGCCTGGAGTGTACGTGGAGGGTCCTGGGCCGTAAATCAGCCCCAGCATTTT
>TRBJ2-1|TRBD1|TRBV2|once
CASTEGQGSYNEQFF
TGTGCCAGCACCGAGGGACAGGGCTCCTACAATGAGCAGTTCTTC
>TRBJ2-3|.|TRBV7-2|.
CASRQGGPSVDTQYF
TGTGCCAGCAGACAGGGCGGGCCGAGCGTGGATACGCAGTATTTT
>TRBJ2-1|TRBD2|TRBV7-9|.
CASSPSGIYNEQFF
TGTGCCAGCAGCCCTAGCGGGATCTACAATGAGCAGTTCTTC
>TRBJ1-1|.|TRBV30|.
CAWDAGMNTEAFF
TGTGCCTGGGACGCCGGGATGAACACTGAAGCTTTCTTT
>TRBJ2-2|.|TRBV9|.
CASSVVASRFVAGELFF
TGTGCCAGCAGCGTAGTCGCTAGCAGGTTTGTCGCCGGGGAGCTGTTTTTT
>TRBJ1-1|TRBD1|TRBV18|.
CASSPPDRSLNTEAFF
TGTGCCAGCTCACCACCGGACAGGAGTTTGAACACTGAAGCTTTCTTT